Listed below are T cell receptor beta chains from one sample, sequenced in a study of blood T cell repertoires in COVID-19. Sequencing was performed with immunoSEQ multiplex PCR; in TCRdb, only in-frame clones are kept and a portion is missing. The sample holds 150,000 to 200,000 clones, 80% seen once. The sequencing input was PBMCs or T cells enriched from blood (not recorded which). Receptors originate from a man aged 40-50 years who had recovered from COVID-19. The CDR3 runs from the conserved cysteine through the conserved F or W. The D gene is left open where the match is weak. Where a row states a size, it is once, few, many or the class of an expanded clone; other rows omit it.

CDR3	DNA	D	size	V	J
CASKRRTGRSDSGNTIYF	TGTGCCAGTAAAAGGCGGACAGGGAGATCGGACTCTGGAAACACCATATATTTT	TRBD1	-	TRBV19	TRBJ1-3
CASSKGTSGGAVETQYF	TGTGCCAGCAGCAAAGGGACTAGCGGGGGGGCCGTAGAGACCCAGTACTTC	-	-	TRBV21-1	TRBJ2-5
CASSHQGILEYGNTIYF	TGCGCCAGCAGCCATCAGGGGATACTGGAGTATGGAAACACCATATATTTT	-	-	TRBV4-1	TRBJ1-3
CASSLPLAGGYNEQFF	TGCGCCAGCAGCTTGCCACTAGCGGGGGGTTACAATGAGCAGTTCTTC	TRBD2	-	TRBV5-1	TRBJ2-1
CASSPGQPSNQPQHF	TGTGCCAGCTCACCCGGACAGCCTAGCAATCAGCCCCAGCATTTT	-	-	TRBV18	TRBJ1-5
CASSLDPGRDGGYTF	TGTGCCAGCAGCTTGGATCCAGGGCGGGATGGTGGCTACACCTTC	-	-	TRBV5-6	TRBJ1-2
CASSDSRRTDTQYF	TGTGCCAGCAGTGACAGTCGCCGCACAGATACGCAGTATTTT	-	many	TRBV25-1	TRBJ2-3
CASSPGGGLGQETQYF	TGTGCCAGCAGCCCGGGGGGGGGACTAGGACAAGAGACCCAGTACTTC	TRBD2	-	TRBV5-4	TRBJ2-5
CASSSGQTYEQYF	TGTGCCAGCAGCTCGGGACAGACCTACGAGCAGTACTTC	TRBD1	-	TRBV25-1	TRBJ2-7
CASSESGGPNNEQFF	TGCGCCAGCAGTGAGTCAGGAGGACCTAACAATGAGCAGTTCTTC	-	-	TRBV10-1	TRBJ2-1
CASSRNTGDRGRTDTQYF	TGTGCCAGCAGCCGGAACACTGGGGACAGGGGGCGAACAGATACGCAGTATTTT	TRBD1	-	TRBV7-9	TRBJ2-3
CASSRRTDYGYTF	TGTGCCAGCAGTAGAAGGACAGACTATGGCTACACCTTC	-	-	TRBV6-2/TRBV6-3	TRBJ1-2
CASRGSSATQSEQFF	TGTGCCAGCAGGGGCTCTAGCGCAACCCAATCGGAGCAGTTCTTC	-	-	TRBV2	TRBJ2-1
CSVASGGARNNEQFF	TGCAGCGTTGCTAGCGGGGGGGCCCGCAACAATGAGCAGTTCTTC	TRBD2	-	TRBV29-1	TRBJ2-1
CASSLAANYGYTF	TGTGCCAGCAGTTTAGCAGCTAACTATGGCTACACCTTC	-	-	TRBV28	TRBJ1-2
CASSLNFRNEKLFF	TGTGCCAGCAGCCTAAATTTTAGAAATGAAAAACTGTTTTTT	-	-	TRBV6-5	TRBJ1-4
CASTLDRDVAQHF	TGTGCCAGCACTTTGGACAGAGACGTAGCCCAGCATTTT	-	-	TRBV7-8	TRBJ1-5
CASSAGQENSPLHF	TGCGCCAGCAGTGCCGGACAGGAGAATTCACCCCTCCACTTT	TRBD1	few	TRBV23-1	TRBJ1-6
CASSYAGTGGNQPQHF	TGTGCCAGCAGTTACGCGGGGACAGGAGGTAATCAGCCCCAGCATTTT	TRBD1	-	TRBV6-5	TRBJ1-5
CASSPDRGGNEQFF	TGTGCCAGCAGTCCAGACAGGGGGGGCAATGAGCAGTTCTTC	TRBD1	-	TRBV2	TRBJ2-1
CASSATGFQDTGELFF	TGTGCCAGCAGCGCTACAGGCTTCCAGGACACCGGGGAGCTGTTTTTT	-	-	TRBV9	TRBJ2-2
CASLGLGNTEAFF	TGTGCCAGCCTCGGACTTGGGAACACTGAAGCTTTCTTT	-	once	TRBV6-5	TRBJ1-1
CASSLAIYNEQFF	TGTGCCAGCAGCTTAGCTATCTACAATGAGCAGTTCTTC	-	-	TRBV7-6	TRBJ2-1
CASSLAFPGGYGYTF	TGTGCCAGCAGCTTAGCGTTCCCAGGGGGCTATGGCTACACCTTC	TRBD1	once	TRBV7-2	TRBJ1-2
CASMVAVPQSGGIF	TGTGCCAGCATGGTCGCCGTACCGCAGTCGGGCGGGATTTTT	-	-	TRBV21-1	TRBJ1-4
CASNPRGGTDTQYF	TGTGCCAGCAACCCCCGCGGGGGGACAGATACGCAGTATTTT	TRBD2	-	TRBV6-2/TRBV6-3	TRBJ2-3
CASSLSIVQGLPPSYGYTF	TGTGCCAGCAGCCTTAGTATTGTACAGGGCCTCCCTCCTTCCTATGGCTACACCTTC	-	-	TRBV9	TRBJ1-2
CASSDRTGGVYGYTF	TGTGCCAGCAGCGACCGGACAGGGGGGGTTTATGGCTACACCTTC	TRBD1	-	TRBV9	TRBJ1-2
CASSDFPAGTSGPSKQFF	TGTGCCAGCAGTGATTTCCCGGCCGGGACTAGCGGTCCTTCAAAGCAGTTCTTC	TRBD2	-	TRBV25-1	TRBJ2-1
CASSFTTGGYEKLFF	TGTGCCAGCAGCTTTACGACAGGGGGGTATGAAAAACTGTTTTTT	TRBD1	-	TRBV5-5	TRBJ1-4
CATSEGGGRDEQFF	TGTGCCACCAGTGAAGGCGGGGGGAGGGATGAGCAGTTCTTC	TRBD2	-	TRBV24-1	TRBJ2-1
CASRMLGTAYGYTF	TGTGCCAGCAGAATGCTCGGGACAGCCTATGGCTACACCTTC	TRBD1	-	TRBV2	TRBJ1-2
CASSLDRGNTEAFF	TGTGCCAGCAGCTTGGACAGGGGGAACACTGAAGCTTTCTTT	TRBD1	few	TRBV7-8	TRBJ1-1
CASSQGTGSSYGYTF	TGCGCCAGCAGCCAAGGGACAGGGTCGTCCTATGGCTACACCTTC	TRBD1	-	TRBV4-1	TRBJ1-2
CASSSGVSTEAFF	TGCGCCAGCAGCTCCGGGGTGTCCACTGAAGCTTTCTTT	-	-	TRBV5-1	TRBJ1-1
CASGLAGHYNQPQHF	TGTGCTAGTGGTTTGGCGGGACACTACAATCAGCCCCAGCATTTT	-	-	TRBV12-5	TRBJ1-5
CAWSDLRNYRGYGYTF	TGTGCCTGGAGTGACCTAAGAAATTACCGGGGGTATGGCTACACCTTC	-	-	TRBV30	TRBJ1-2
CASSYGGGANTGELFF	TGTGCCAGCAGTTACGGAGGGGGCGCGAACACCGGGGAGCTGTTTTTT	-	-	TRBV6-5	TRBJ2-2
CATLGTSGGPITDTQYF	TGTGCCACCCTTGGGACTAGCGGGGGCCCGATTACAGATACGCAGTATTTT	TRBD2	-	TRBV24-1	TRBJ2-3
CASSLSASGDLATQYF	TGTGCCAGCAGCTTATCGGCTAGCGGGGATTTGGCGACCCAGTACTTC	TRBD2	once	TRBV7-3	TRBJ2-5
CASSLAGENSPLHF	TGTGCCAGCAGCTTGGCGGGGGAGAATTCACCCCTCCACTTT	-	-	TRBV6-6	TRBJ1-6
CSVARGYTF	TGCAGCGTTGCCCGTGGCTACACCTTC	-	-	TRBV29-1	TRBJ1-2
CASSSGRGQNYGYTF	TGTGCCAGCAGCTCGGGACGGGGACAGAACTATGGCTACACCTTC	TRBD1	-	TRBV5-4	TRBJ1-2
CASSLLAEYNEQFF	TGTGCCAGCAGTTTATTGGCAGAATACAATGAGCAGTTCTTC	-	-	TRBV28	TRBJ2-1
CASSSDSYGYTF	TGCGCCAGCAGCTCCGACAGCTATGGCTACACCTTC	-	-	TRBV5-1	TRBJ1-2
CASSDPTGPFSTEAFF	TGTGCCAGCAGTGATCCGACAGGGCCTTTTAGCACTGAAGCTTTCTTT	TRBD1	few	TRBV6-1	TRBJ1-1
CASSPRTEAFF	TGTGCCAGCAGCCCCCGCACTGAAGCTTTCTTT	-	-	TRBV7-9	TRBJ1-1
CASSQDLGAILNTEAFF	TGTGCCAGCAGCCAAGATCTAGGCGCAATCTTGAACACTGAAGCTTTCTTT	-	-	TRBV14	TRBJ1-1
CASSTLAGGIYNEQFF	TGTGCCAGCAGCACGCTAGCGGGGGGCATCTACAATGAGCAGTTCTTC	TRBD2	-	TRBV7-9	TRBJ2-1
CASSLVSETQYF	TGTGCCAGCAGCCTTGTATCGGAGACCCAGTACTTC	-	-	TRBV7-7	TRBJ2-5
CASSWAEEQYF	TGTGCCAGCAGCTGGGCCGAGGAGCAGTACTTC	-	-	TRBV5-4	TRBJ2-7
CASSYRDRGNTGELFF	TGTGCCAGCAGCTACCGGGACAGGGGGAACACCGGGGAGCTGTTTTTT	TRBD1	-	TRBV5-4	TRBJ2-2
CAGQLLEGGNTEAFF	TGTGCCGGGCAACTATTAGAGGGCGGGAACACTGAAGCTTTCTTT	-	-	TRBV6-5	TRBJ1-1